Following are 3 T cell receptor beta chains from one sample sequenced in a study of blood T cell repertoires in COVID-19. Sequencing used immunoSEQ multiplex PCR; TCRdb keeps in-frame clones, though not all of them. The sample includes under 200,000 clones, around nine tenths of them seen just once. Sequencing was carried out using peripheral blood. All receptors come from a man between 65 and 79 years old with acute or convalescent COVID-19.

The rearrangement links TRBV5-1 to TRBJ2-7, with D tentatively TRBD1 (6 bases). CDR1 SGHRS and CDR2 YFSETQ come from the germline V gene. V was trimmed by 2 bases and J by 2 bases, leaving 8 bases between them. CDR3 length equals 13 residues. CDR3 nucleotides: TGCGCCAGCAGCTTACAGGGACCCTACGAGCAGTACTTC. This gives the protein CASSLQGPYEQYF.

This clone was seen a few times. The gene calls are TRBV28 and TRBJ2-1, with TRBD2 identical over 13 bases. The germline V gene has CDR1 MDHEN and CDR2 SYDVKM. V gave up 3 bases and J gave up 6 bases; unmatched junction bases: 8. This CDR3 is built from 17 residues. CDR3 in DNA: TGTGCCAGCAGTTTCCCCGGACTAGCGGGAGCAGGCAATGAGCAGTTCTTC. It codes for CASSFPGLAGAGNEQFF.

V is TRBV18 and J is TRBJ2-1, with 10 bases lining up with TRBD2. There are 14 residues in the CDR3. Germline V CDR1 and CDR2: KGHSH, LQKENI. Trimming at V came to 5 bases and at J to 6 bases, leaving 4 bases not matched to a gene. CDR3 loop: CASSYSGGRNEQFF. CDR3 DNA sequence: TGTGCCAGCTCATATAGCGGGGGGCGCAATGAGCAGTTCTTC.